This T cell receptor beta chain was profiled in a study of T cell responses to AZD1222 COVID-19 vaccine. Study-wide results and limits: Targets within unmutated variant regions were reportedly found for nearly half of spike-specific TCRs. Spike-wide coverage was observed for vaccine-associated CD4 TCRs, with dominant responses at 160-218 and 743-854.

Notes on this clone: Its antigen is as yet unknown.

Germline CDR1 SEHNR, CDR2 FQNEAQ (reference sequence). V lost 1 base and J 6 bases, leaving 4 bases between the germline ends. The CDR3 has 11 residues. Using immunoSEQ multiplex PCR, the repertoire was profiled, and TCRdb retains in-frame clones only, with some absent. The sample records more than 100,000 clones, about 93% being singletons. The chain employs TRBV7-9 and TRBJ2-7; D gene uncertain. The TCR comes from an adult in good health. The specimen comprised peripheral blood, sampled on day 0 of AZD1222 vaccination. For the CDR3, the DNA is TGTGCCAGCAGCTTAGAGTTCGAGCAGTACTTC. Its protein product is CASSLEFEQYF.